This note documents a single T cell receptor (beta chain) sequence. Its antigen is currently not known. The record has no base qualities; no much larger clone is one base away. The immunoSEQ Assay was used to sequence TCRbeta CDR3 regions. After extraction, genomic DNA underwent amplification by bias-controlled multiplex PCR, followed by high-throughput sequencing. For the original study's pipeline: To quantify the absolute abundance of every unique TCRbeta CDR3 region, sequences were collapsed and filtered. T cell fraction was estimated by normalizing TCRbeta template counts to usable DNA, which was measured by amplifying reference genes present in all nucleated cells. Repertoire TCRs were annotated as SARS-CoV-2-specific when V gene, CDR3 amino acid sequence and J gene were exactly matched to a known reactive TCR set. The reference SARS-CoV-2 TCR set was derived from MIRA and filtered for enrichment in COVID-19-positive ImmuneCODE repertoires, a step that removed public or cross-reactive TCRs. Using the MIRA antigens, annotated TCRs were further analysed by specific ORF or by position within an ORF. Depth was the summed frequency of annotated unique rearrangements, while breadth was defined as annotated unique rearrangements over total unique productive rearrangements. Group comparisons of TCR breadth used two-sided Wilcoxon rank-sum tests. Drawn from immuneACCESS, this table holds only the in-frame rearrangements with V and J called that TCRdb kept. Clones are partly lost; checked studies trace under half to an unresolved V gene and leave the rest unexplained. V, J and clone size were drawn from that table, and D and trimming were deduced from the DNA. Here the sample has 510,000 or so clones; roughly 87% occur a single time. The leading ten clones occupy roughly 13% of the sample.

This specimen comes from a study of Ad26.COV2.S vaccination and SARS-CoV-2 variants (dated by TCRdb to the early 2020s). A note on the overall study: Vaccine-arm donors came from COV1001, a multicentre, randomized, double-blind, placebo-controlled phase I-IIa trial of Ad26.COV2.S in healthy adults. Ad26.COV2.S was administered intramuscularly at a dose of 5x10^10 or 1x10^11 viral particles, either as one shot or as two shots given 56 days apart. Sequencing of the TCRbeta repertoire served to evaluate the specificity and breadth of SARS-CoV-2-reactive T cell receptors following Ad26.COV2.S vaccination. The TCR-sequenced set comprised approximately 32 samples: around 20 Ad26.COV2.S vaccine recipients, 5 placebo recipients and 8 SARS-CoV-2 convalescent individuals. Trial participants were randomized into five groups of five: low-dose or high-dose Ad26.COV2.S given once or twice, or placebo on both occasions. Throughout the experiments and outcome assessment, investigators stayed blinded to trial group allocation. Broad study findings and their caveats: After vaccination, spike-specific CD8+ and CD4+ T cell responses were reported to show substantial breadth. Compared with placebo recipients, Ad26.COV2.S recipients showed higher spike-specific TCR breadth (P = 0.0014). According to the authors, total T cell responses may have been underestimated by the TCR breadth and depth analyses. The study was not powered to compare responses between vaccine doses or regimens. Vaccine and placebo recipients had similar non-spike TCR breadth, a finding consistent with the vaccine containing only spike.

CDR1 and CDR2, per the germline V gene (reference sequence), are SGHNT and YYREEE. V is pruned by 4 bases and J by 5 bases, leaving 13 bases of the junction without a gene match. Counted from cysteine to phenylalanine, this CDR3 has 18 amino acids. The only DNA kept is the CDR3, 54 bases in frame from the first base. Explained via the paper, the treatment or condition label denotes: roughly 18 received Ad26.COV2.S at low or high dose, single or two shots; about 5 received placebo; per-sample allocation not given. For vaccine and placebo recipients, repertoires were sequenced using samples collected on day 63 after the first injection. Cohort 1b enrolled about two dozen adults aged 18-55 years at a single site in Boston, USA, between 29 July and 7 August 2020. Ad26.COV2.S was a replication-incompetent adenovirus type 26 vector that expressed a prefusion-stabilized SARS-CoV-2 spike protein derived from the original Wuhan strain.

The chain links TRBV5-4 with TRBJ2-5; 14 bases in the middle match TRBD2. Sequenced here: peripheral blood, sampled in a trial of Ad26.COV2.S vaccine versus placebo. This TCR was recovered from a person aged 18-65 years who received the Ad26.COV2.S COVID-19 vaccine or a placebo. Here the CDR3 is given as CASSRGGGLAGARETQYF. The DNA is TGTGCCAGCAGCCGAGGCGGGGGACTAGCGGGAGCTCGGGAGACCCAGTACTTC.